These 21 T cell receptor beta chains originate from one sample sequenced in a study of control samples from healthy donors and cancer patients. Assay used: immunoSEQ multiplex PCR; TCRdb lists only in-frame clones, some missing. Seen here are about 44,000 clones, over 75% observed once, and the top ten hold 10% to 13%. Sequencing used PBMCs. These receptors came from a woman aged 55-69 years with lung cancer.

J is TRBJ2-7 and V is TRBV12-3 or TRBV12-4, with TRBD1 matching 7 bases. The CDR3 totals 11 residues. J lost 6 bases, V lost 5 bases, and 1 base had no gene match. The CDR3 sequence is CASSNRGEQYF. In DNA form, the CDR3 reads TGTGCCAGCAGTAACAGGGGCGAGCAGTACTTC.

This clone occurred a few times. The chain joins TRBV28 to TRBJ2-5, with TRBD1 as a possible D gene (6 bases). V lost 8 bases, J lost 4 bases, and 14 bases lay in between. Germline values: CDR1 MDHEN, CDR2 SYDVKM. This CDR3 contains 13 residues. The CDR3 reads CASGTGILETQYF. CDR3 coding DNA: TGTGCCAGCGGTACAGGGATCCTAGAGACCCAGTACTTC.

The chain has TRBV30 and TRBJ2-7; D gene uncertain. The V gene lost 2 bases and the J gene lost 2 bases, with 7 bases spanning the gap. Germline V CDR1 and CDR2: GTSNPN, SVGIG (reference sequence). The CDR3 extends over 12 amino acids. The CDR3 DNA reads as TGTGCCTGGAGTAGCAGTGCCTACGAGCAGTACTTC. Protein: CAWSSSAYEQYF.

This clone was detected only once. J is TRBJ2-7 and V is TRBV3-1 (or the pseudogene TRBV3-2); 10 positions match TRBD2. The CDR3 extends over 14 amino acids. After removal of 6 bases from V and 7 bases from J, the junction contained 9 bases not matched to a gene. Germline-derived CDR1 and CDR2 are LGHDT and YNNKEL (reference sequence). CDR3: CASRPSGGVGEQYF. CDR3 DNA sequence: TGTGCCAGCAGACCTAGCGGGGGCGTTGGTGAGCAGTACTTC.

The chain combines TRBV30 with TRBJ1-3; D perhaps matches TRBD1 (5 bases). CDR1 GTSNPN and CDR2 SVGIG come from the germline V gene (reference sequence). The germline V and J ends were trimmed by 2 bases and 7 bases, with 9 bases remaining between them. This CDR3 is built from 12 residues. The CDR3 coding sequence is TGTGCCTGGAGTTCAGGGAGGAACACCATATATTTT. Translating gives CAWSSGRNTIYF.

The chain links TRBV7-2 to TRBJ2-7, with TRBD2 identical over 7 bases. There are 15 residues in the CDR3. V shed 5 bases, J shed 7 bases, and the junction held 14 bases outside the gene matches. Per germline, CDR1 SGHTA and CDR2 FQGNSA. The CDR3 coding sequence is TGTGCCAGCAGCCCCGACTACACTAGCGCTTGGGAGCAGTACTTC. Protein product: CASSPDYTSAWEQYF.

V gene TRBV28 combines with J gene TRBJ1-1; D is perhaps TRBD1 (5 bases). Germline CDR1 MDHEN, CDR2 SYDVKM. The germline V and J ends were trimmed by 2 bases and 7 bases, with 5 bases remaining between them. This CDR3 region has 11 residues. The chain's CDR3 is CASSLQGEAFF. The CDR3 nucleotides read TGTGCCAGCAGTTTACAGGGTGAAGCTTTCTTT.

The gene calls are TRBV27 and TRBJ2-1; TRBD1 agrees at 7 bases. V lost 5 bases to trimming and J lost 0 bases; unmatched junction nucleotides: 7. Germline CDR1 MNHEY, CDR2 SMNVEV (reference sequence). The CDR3 has 16 residues. The CDR3 bases are TGTGCCAGCAGTCCCAACCGGGACAGCTCCTACAATGAGCAGTTCTTC. Translated: CASSPNRDSSYNEQFF.

This clone was seen just once. This rearrangement joins TRBV2 to TRBJ1-2; D not resolved. Germline V lookup: CDR1 SNHLY, CDR2 FYNNEI. The CDR3 is 13 residues long. Trimming removed 8 bases from V and 0 bases from J, with 10 bases in between. The CDR3, as DNA: TGTGCCAGCGCTCGGGCAGCTAACTATGGCTACACCTTC. The encoded protein is CASARAANYGYTF.

This chain joins TRBV6-5 and TRBJ2-5; possibly TRBD1 or TRBD2 for D (5 bases each). From germline, CDR1 is MNHEY and CDR2 SVGAGI. This CDR3 has 16 residues. Trimming shortened V by 0 bases and J by 3 bases, and 14 bases separated the two germline ends. This chain's CDR3 is CASSYSGPHRKETQYF. CDR3 coding DNA: TGTGCCAGCAGTTACTCGGGACCGCACCGAAAAGAGACCCAGTACTTC.

The chain employs TRBV10-1 and TRBJ2-1; D remains ambiguous. This CDR3 has 12 amino acids. Trimming left V 2 bases short and J 6 bases short, with 5 bases between. CDR1 and CDR2 (germline): WNHNN, SYGVQD (reference sequence). The CDR3 nucleotides are TGCGCCAGCAGTGAGGGTACCAATGAGCAGTTCTTC. Its protein product is CASSEGTNEQFF.

In this sample, this clone turned up a few times. The gene calls are TRBV24-1 and TRBJ2-5, with 9 bases identical to TRBD1. V was pared by 7 bases and J by 3 bases, with 5 bases of the junction left unmatched. The CDR3 sequence is 14 residues long. From germline, CDR1 is KGHDR and CDR2 SFDVKD. The CDR3 bases are TGTGCCACCAGCCCCGGGACAGGGAAAGAGACCCAGTACTTC. The encoded protein is CATSPGTGKETQYF.

The chain couples TRBV7-9 to TRBJ2-7, with a tentative D call TRBD2 (6 bases). V was pared by 3 bases and J by 5 bases, with 17 bases between. This CDR3 region has 15 residues. The germline CDR1 and CDR2 sequences are SEHNR and FQNEAQ (reference sequence). CDR3 residues: CASSFSSSGVHEQYF. The CDR3 DNA reads TGTGCCAGCAGCTTCTCCTCATCGGGAGTGCACGAGCAGTACTTC.

This clone was observed a single time. The rearrangement links TRBV7-3 to TRBJ2-6; 11 nucleotides line up with TRBD1. V trimming: 8 bases; J trimming: 2 bases; junction bases outside the gene matches: 8. Germline V gene sequence: CDR1 SGHTA, CDR2 FQGTGA. The CDR3 covers 17 residues. Here the CDR3 DNA reads TGTGCCAGCGGCCTGGACAGGGGGCAGGCTGGGGCCAACGTCCTGACTTTC. Translating gives CASGLDRGQAGANVLTF.

The chain recombines TRBV10-2 with TRBJ2-7, with TRBD2 matching 8 bases. Trimming at V came to 0 bases and at J to 1 base, leaving 8 bases not matched to a gene. The length of the CDR3 is 17 residues. Germline V lookup: CDR1 WSHSY, CDR2 SAAADI. The CDR3 sequence: CASSESVLADTSYEQYF. The CDR3 bases are TGCGCCAGCAGTGAGTCCGTACTAGCGGATACATCCTACGAGCAGTACTTC.

This chain links TRBV6-6 with TRBJ1-2; no clear D gene. CDR3 length equals 13 residues. Germline CDR1 and CDR2: MNHNY and SVGAGI (reference sequence). V gave up 2 bases and J gave up 4 bases, with 8 bases separating them. The CDR3 sequence: CASSYRGGYGYTF. CDR3 coding DNA: TGTGCCAGCAGTTACCGGGGTGGCTATGGCTACACCTTC.

The genes are TRBV19 and TRBJ1-2; D is undetermined. V shed 2 bases and J shed 6 bases, with 10 bases lying between them. The CDR3 consists of 13 residues. The germline V gene encodes CDR1 LNHDA and CDR2 SQIVND (reference sequence). CDR3 region: CASSIIPVNGYTF. CDR3 nucleotide sequence: TGTGCCAGTAGTATAATTCCCGTTAATGGCTACACCTTC. Full variable domain (remainder filled in from reference TRBV19 and TRBJ1-2): DGGITQSPKYLFRKEGQNVTLSCEQNLNHDAMYWYRQDPGQGLRLIYYSQIVNDFQKGDIAEGYSVSREKKESFPLTVTSAQKNPTAFYLCASSIIPVNGYTFGSGTRLTVV.

J is TRBJ2-3 and V is TRBV7-2; D gene ambiguous. CDR1 and CDR2 (germline): SGHTA, FQGNSA. The CDR3 is 12 amino acids. Trimming shortened V by 5 bases and J by 2 bases, and 5 bases separated the two germline ends. The CDR3 bases are TGTGCCAGCAGCGACCTCACAGATACGCAGTATTTT. Amino acids: CASSDLTDTQYF.

The genes are TRBV5-6 and TRBJ2-4; D may be TRBD2 (5 bases). The V end was cut by 1 base, the J end by 7 bases, with 9 bases between. Germline-derived CDR1 and CDR2 are SGHDT and YYEEEE. This CDR3 has 13 residues. CDR3 DNA sequence: TGTGCCAGCAGCTTGAATAGGGAGAACATTCAGTACTTC. It codes for CASSLNRENIQYF.

The chain links TRBV2 to TRBJ1-1; weak D call: TRBD1 (6 bases). Germline loops: CDR1 SNHLY, CDR2 FYNNEI. V was cut by 6 bases and J by 1 base, with 12 bases left in between. The CDR3 has 14 residues. CDR3: CASSLGHSNTEAFF. The CDR3, as DNA: TGTGCCAGCAGCTTGGGACATTCGAACACTGAAGCTTTCTTT.

This chain links TRBV27 with TRBJ2-7; 8 positions agree with TRBD2. The germline gives CDR1 MNHEY, CDR2 SMNVEV (reference sequence). The length of the CDR3 is 14 residues. J lost 0 bases, V lost 6 bases, and 4 bases had no gene match. This chain's CDR3 is CASSSLAGSYEQYF. CDR3 DNA sequence: TGTGCCAGCAGCTCGCTAGCGGGCTCCTACGAGCAGTACTTC.